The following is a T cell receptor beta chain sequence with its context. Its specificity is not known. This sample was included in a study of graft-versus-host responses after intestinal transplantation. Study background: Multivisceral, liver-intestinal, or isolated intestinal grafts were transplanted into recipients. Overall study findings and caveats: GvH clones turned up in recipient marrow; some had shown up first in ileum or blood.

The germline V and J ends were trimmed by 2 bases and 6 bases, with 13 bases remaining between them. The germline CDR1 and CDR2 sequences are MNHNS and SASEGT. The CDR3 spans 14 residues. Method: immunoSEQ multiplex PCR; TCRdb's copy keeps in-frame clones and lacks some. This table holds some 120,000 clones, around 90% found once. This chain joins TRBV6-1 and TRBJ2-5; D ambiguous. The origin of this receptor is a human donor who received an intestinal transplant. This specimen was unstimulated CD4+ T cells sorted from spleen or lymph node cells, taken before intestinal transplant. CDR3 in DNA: TGTGCCAGCAGTGAATCTAACTCAGCCAAGACCCAGTACTTC. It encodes CASSESNSAKTQYF.